One sample yielded the 24 T cell receptor beta chains listed below, sequenced in a study of blood T cell repertoires in COVID-19. Here immunoSEQ multiplex PCR was the method, and the copy in TCRdb shows in-frame clones only, minus some. The sample holds just over 250,000 clones, less than 90% seen once. Source material: peripheral blood. The source is a man aged 55 to 70 who had recovered from COVID-19.

The chain has TRBV5-4 and TRBJ2-3; 11 bases align to TRBD2. This CDR3 spans 17 amino acids. From germline, CDR1 is SGHNT and CDR2 YYREEE (reference sequence). With 0 bases clipped from V and 2 bases from J, the junction kept 5 bases outside the gene matches. The chain's CDR3 is CASSLGLAGQHTDTQYF. The CDR3 DNA follows: TGTGCCAGCAGCTTGGGACTAGCGGGGCAACACACAGATACGCAGTATTTT.

The chain links TRBV19 to TRBJ2-1, with TRBD2 identical over 8 bases. Germline V gene lookup returns CDR1 LNHDA and CDR2 SQIVND (reference sequence). The trim removed 4 bases at V and 12 bases at J, leaving 8 bases unmatched. This CDR3 is built from 13 residues. This chain's CDR3 is CASSTGLAVPQFF. The DNA for the CDR3 is TGTGCCAGTAGTACTGGACTAGCAGTGCCGCAGTTCTTC.

The J gene is TRBJ2-7, the V gene TRBV7-8; TRBD1 agrees at 8 bases. CDR3 length: 15 residues. Germline V gene lookup returns CDR1 SGHVS and CDR2 FQNEAQ. Trimming removed 5 bases from V and 2 bases from J; junction bases left unmatched: 8. CDR3 bases: TGTGCCAGCAGCCATGGGGCAGGGGGCGCCTACGAGCAGTACTTC. Protein product: CASSHGAGGAYEQYF.

J is TRBJ2-3 and V is TRBV6-4; unclear D gene. The CDR3 contains 15 residues. Per the germline V gene, CDR1 is MRHNA and CDR2 is SNTAGT. The germline V and J ends were trimmed by 4 bases and 0 bases, with 11 bases remaining between them. The CDR3: CASSVGLTSTDTQYF. For the CDR3, the DNA is TGTGCCAGCAGTGTTGGTTTGACTAGCACAGATACGCAGTATTTT.

The V gene is TRBV13, the J gene TRBJ1-1; TRBD1 agrees at 7 bases. The V and J ends lost 5 bases and 1 base, in that order; junction bases with no gene match: 7. The CDR3 spans 15 residues. CDR1 and CDR2 from the germline V gene are PRHDT and FYEKMQ (reference sequence). The CDR3 DNA sequence: TGTGCCAGCAGCCTAAGGGACAGCCAGAACACTGAAGCTTTCTTT. This encodes CASSLRDSQNTEAFF. The full variable domain, rest sourced from reference TRBV13 and TRBJ1-1, is AAGVIQSPRHLIKEKRETATLKCYPIPRHDTVYWYQQGPGQDPQFLISFYEKMQSDKGSIPDRFSAQQFSDYHSELNMSSLELGDSALYFCASSLRDSQNTEAFFGQGTRLTVV.

This rearrangement joins TRBV18 to TRBJ1-2; the D is unclear. Trimming left V 4 bases short and J 4 bases short, with 13 bases between. Germline assignment: CDR1 KGHSH and CDR2 LQKENI. The CDR3 consists of 14 residues. The CDR3 region has the DNA TGTGCCAGCTCACAACTCCGGGAGCCCTATGGCTACACCTTC. Its protein is CASSQLREPYGYTF. Full variable domain (remainder filled in from reference TRBV18 and TRBJ1-2): NAGVMQNPRHLVRRRGQEARLRCSPMKGHSHVYWYRQLPEEGLKFMVYLQKENIIDESGMPKERFSAEFPKEGPSILRIQQVVRGDSAAYFCASSQLREPYGYTFGSGTRLTVV.

The chain is built from TRBV24-1 and TRBJ1-2; TRBD1 matches 7 bases. This CDR3 contains 15 residues. Germline CDR1 reads KGHDR; CDR2 reads SFDVKD. The V gene end was trimmed by 3 bases and the J gene end by 5 bases; junction bases not matched to a gene: 8. The CDR3 here is CATSDKGAGDYGYTF. CDR3 sequence (DNA): TGTGCCACCAGTGATAAGGGGGCCGGGGATTATGGCTACACCTTC.

The V gene is TRBV4-2, the J gene TRBJ2-7; maybe TRBD2 (6 bases). V dropped 3 bases and J dropped 3 bases, with 12 bases sitting between them. The CDR3 runs to 14 residues. Germline V gives CDR1 LGHNA, CDR2 YNFKEQ. The CDR3 reads CASSQWQDYYEQYF. CDR3 nucleotide sequence: TGTGCCAGCAGCCAGTGGCAGGACTACTACGAGCAGTACTTC.

The chain carries TRBV5-6 and TRBJ2-3; 7 bases line up with TRBD1. Per germline, CDR1 SGHDT and CDR2 YYEEEE. The CDR3 runs 14 residues. V lost 4 bases, J lost 2 bases, and 4 bases stayed unmatched. The CDR3 DNA sequence: TGTGCCAGCAGCCGGGGACAGTTCACAGATACGCAGTATTTT. This codes for CASSRGQFTDTQYF.

The chain employs TRBV6-5 and TRBJ1-6, with 7 bases matching TRBD1. There are 14 residues in the CDR3. Trimming removed 11 bases from V and 5 bases from J; junction bases left unmatched: 9. Germline lookup yields CDR1 MNHEY and CDR2 SVGAGI. Here the CDR3 reads CAAREGQNNSPLHF. The CDR3 DNA sequence: TGTGCCGCTAGAGAGGGACAGAATAATTCACCCCTCCACTTT.

The V gene is TRBV6-5, the J gene TRBJ2-7, with D maybe TRBD1 (5 bases). Germline CDR1 is MNHEY and CDR2 is SVGAGI. Trimming removed 6 bases from V and 0 bases from J, with 9 bases in between. The CDR3 has 13 residues. The CDR3 loop is CASSRQSSYEQYF. The CDR3 DNA reads TGTGCCAGCAGCCGACAGAGCTCCTACGAGCAGTACTTC.

The J gene is TRBJ1-1, the V gene TRBV5-1, with D uncertain. V shed 3 bases and J shed 7 bases, with 22 bases lying between them. Germline assignment: CDR1 SGHRS and CDR2 YFSETQ. This CDR3 spans 16 amino acids. CDR3 sequence: CASSSNSGFTGSEAFF. In DNA, the CDR3 is TGCGCCAGCAGCTCCAATTCGGGCTTCACGGGGAGTGAAGCTTTCTTT. The full variable domain, rest sourced from reference TRBV5-1 and TRBJ1-1, is KAGVTQTPRYLIKTRGQQVTLSCSPISGHRSVSWYQQTPGQGLQFLFEYFSETQRNKGNFPGRFSGRQFSNSRSEMNVSTLELGDSALYLCASSSNSGFTGSEAFFGQGTRLTVV.

This rearrangement joins TRBV7-3 to TRBJ2-1; 10 nucleotides line up with TRBD2. The CDR3 extends over 15 amino acids. Looked up from germline, CDR1 is SGHTA and CDR2 is FQGTGA. V gave up 4 bases and J gave up 5 bases; unmatched junction bases: 5. CDR3 coding DNA: TGTGCCAGCAGCTCCACGGGACTAGCGAACAATGAGCAGTTCTTC. Translated, it gives CASSSTGLANNEQFF.

CDR3 residues: CAIGRGVQETQYF. In nucleotides, the CDR3 is TGTGCCATAGGGAGGGGGGTTCAAGAGACCCAGTACTTC. The chain combines TRBV10-3 with TRBJ2-5, with D possibly TRBD2 on 7 matching bases. From germline, CDR1 is ENHRY and CDR2 SYGVKD. This CDR3 region has 13 residues. V was pared by 9 bases and J by 2 bases, with 13 bases between.

This rearrangement joins TRBV19 to TRBJ1-2, with TRBD1 matching 7 bases. The trim removed 1 base at V and 4 bases at J, leaving 3 bases unmatched. CDR1 and CDR2 from the germline V gene are LNHDA and SQIVND (reference sequence). The CDR3 has 14 residues. The CDR3: CASSIAGDSYGYTF. CDR3 nucleotides: TGTGCCAGTAGTATAGCAGGGGACAGCTATGGCTACACCTTC.

V gene TRBV3-1 (or the pseudogene TRBV3-2) combines with J gene TRBJ2-5, with TRBD2 matching over 9 bases. Trimming removed 3 bases from V and 5 bases from J; junction bases left unmatched: 13. The germline CDR1 and CDR2 sequences are LGHDT and YNNKEL (reference sequence). The CDR3 extends over 17 amino acids. The CDR3 reads CASSQGSTSGFIETQYF. The CDR3 DNA is TGTGCCAGCAGCCAGGGGTCCACTAGCGGGTTTATTGAGACCCAGTACTTC.

The chain joins TRBV7-2 to TRBJ2-2; TRBD2 is a possible D gene (6 bases). V lost 7 bases and J lost 5, with 11 bases in between. The CDR3 length is 13 residues. Germline V lookup: CDR1 SGHTA, CDR2 FQGNSA. The CDR3 reads CASTPAGTGELFF. Written as DNA, the CDR3 is TGTGCCAGCACCCCGGCGGGGACCGGGGAGCTGTTTTTT.

The gene calls are TRBV4-2 and TRBJ1-2, with a weak D call TRBD1 (6 bases). Germline assignment: CDR1 LGHNA and CDR2 YNFKEQ. The CDR3 loop spans 17 amino acids. Trimming removed 4 bases at V and 8 bases at J, with 26 bases between. The CDR3 loop reads CASSPRGAGAETGGYTF. DNA of the CDR3: TGTGCCAGCAGCCCCCGTGGGGCAGGGGCCGAAACGGGGGGCTACACCTTC.

The genes are TRBV2 and TRBJ1-6, with 7 bases that match TRBD1. V lost 7 bases to trimming and J lost 10 bases; unmatched junction nucleotides: 10. From germline, CDR1 is SNHLY and CDR2 FYNNEI. The CDR3 loop spans 14 amino acids. The DNA of the CDR3 is TGTGCCAGCAATCAACAGGGGTTAGGGTCACCCCTCCACTTT. Its translation is CASNQQGLGSPLHF. Full variable domain (missing parts from reference TRBV2 and TRBJ1-6): EPEVTQTPSHQVTQMGQEVILRCVPISNHLYFYWYRQILGQKVEFLVSFYNNEISEKSEIFDDQFSVERPDGSNFTLKIRSTKLEDSAMYFCASNQQGLGSPLHFGNGTRLTVT.

The rearrangement uses TRBV6-5 and TRBJ2-3; TRBD2 aligns across 8 bases. Germline CDR1 MNHEY, CDR2 SVGAGI. The CDR3 loop spans 14 amino acids. Trimming cost V 6 bases and J 2 bases; bases outside gene matches: 4. The CDR3 region has the DNA TGTGCCAGCAGACTAGCGGCCTACACAGATACGCAGTATTTT. It is translated as CASRLAAYTDTQYF.

The rearrangement uses TRBV19 and TRBJ1-5; 9 bases line up with TRBD1. V was clipped by 3 bases and J by 2 bases; unmatched bases: 17. The CDR3 sequence is 20 residues long. Germline CDR1 and CDR2: LNHDA and SQIVND (reference sequence). The CDR3 DNA reads as TGTGCCAGTAGTATCTTTCCAGGACAGGGGATCAGATTGGGCAATCAGCCCCAGCATTTT. Translation: CASSIFPGQGIRLGNQPQHF.

In its sample, this clone was seen a few times. The gene calls are TRBV15 and TRBJ2-7; D uncertain. There are 12 residues in the CDR3. Germline V gives CDR1 LNHNV, CDR2 YYDKDF (reference sequence). Deletions cut 0 bases from V and 2 bases from J, with 2 bases between. The CDR3 sequence: CATSRDTYEQYF. In DNA form, the CDR3 reads TGTGCCACCAGCAGAGATACCTACGAGCAGTACTTC. The full variable domain, its missing parts supplied by reference TRBV15 and TRBJ2-7, is DAMVIQNPRYQVTQFGKPVTLSCSQTLNHNVMYWYQQKSSQAPKLLFHYYDKDFNNEADTPDNFQSRRPNTSFCFLDIRSPGLGDTAMYLCATSRDTYEQYFGPGTRLTVT.

The count of this clone is one. The chain couples TRBV6-5 to TRBJ1-4; D is perhaps TRBD1 (6 bases). V lost 6 bases and J lost 2, with 7 bases in between. Per the germline V gene, CDR1 is MNHEY and CDR2 is SVGAGI. The length of the CDR3 is 13 residues. In nucleotides, the CDR3 is TGTGCCAGCAGCAGGGGCACTAATGAAAAACTGTTTTTT. Encoded protein: CASSRGTNEKLFF.

The gene calls are TRBV19 and TRBJ1-1; D may be TRBD1 (6 bases). V shed 1 base and J shed 9 bases, with 15 bases lying between them. Germline-derived CDR1 and CDR2 are LNHDA and SQIVND (reference sequence). The CDR3 is 14 amino acids. CDR3 in DNA: TGTGCCAGTAGTATAGGACAGGCGAGAGGCCAAGCTTTCTTT. Encoded protein: CASSIGQARGQAFF.